This T cell receptor (beta chain) was recorded in a study of T cell repertoires in cytomegalovirus infection (dated by TCRdb to the late 2010s). Notes on the research overall: Donor HLA type was relevant to the analysis, because carriage of CMV infection together with the matching HLA type was indicated by public TCR beta signatures. General findings and caveats noted by the study authors: The ex vivo response was dominated by HLA-C-restricted CMV-specific TCR beta clonotypes, which also provided the single most frequent clonotype in two of eight donors. In both this cohort and an independent cohort of 352 donors, the cumulative frequency of public TCR beta family members distinguished carriers of CMV infection plus the relevant HLA type.

V sheds 7 bases and J sheds 0 bases, leaving 16 bases between their ends. The germline V gene provides CDR1 SQVTM and CDR2 ANQGSEA. Spanning cysteine to phenylalanine, the CDR3 consists of 15 amino acids. The read is trimmed to its CDR3 DNA, 45 bases read in frame from base 1. This clonotype was counted between two and nine times. It has no known antigen specificity. No much larger clone exists at a distance of one base, and base qualities are not known. The data were produced on an Illumina HiSeq 1500. TCRdb handled the public reads itself, with Q25 trimming in fastp and clone calling in MiXCR, and kept productive beta chains. Rows are unified per CDR3 protein, each entry keeping the most common DNA and genes. The sample table shows around 530,000 distinct CDR3 sequences, and less than 30% are seen once. The ten largest clonotypes hold about 13% of the sample.

Recombination linked TRBV29-1 to TRBJ2-1, with a tentative D gene TRBD1 over 6 matching bases. This TCR derives from a human donor in good health (CMV status not recorded). Some clones in this sample may be carry-over from other donors' samples. The sequenced sample was PBMCs. The nucleotide sequence is TGCAGCGGGGCGTTTGACAGGAGCTCCTACAATGAGCAGTTCTTC. Its translation reads: CSGAFDRSSYNEQFF.